What follows are 10 T cell receptor beta chains derived from one specimen sequenced in a study of Ad26.COV2.S vaccination and SARS-CoV-2 variants. Treatment described: roughly 20 received Ad26.COV2.S at low or high dose, single or two shots; a few received placebo; per-sample allocation not given. The samples date from day 63 after the first vaccine or placebo injection. Repertoires were generated with immunoSEQ multiplex PCR, while TCRdb's copy carries only in-frame clones and drops some. The sample yields around 320,000 clones, 86% seen once. The material was peripheral blood, obtained in a trial of Ad26.COV2.S vaccine versus placebo. Receptors originate from a person aged 18 to 65 who received the Ad26.COV2.S COVID-19 vaccine or a placebo.

This clone showed up many times. CDR3 coding DNA: TGTGCCAGCAGTTACCCCGGGGAGGGGCCGTATCATGGCTACACCTTC. Residues: CASSYPGEGPYHGYTF. The chain employs TRBV2 and TRBJ1-2, with D maybe TRBD1 (5 bases). Germline V gene sequence: CDR1 SNHLY, CDR2 FYNNEI. Trimming took off 5 bases at V and 6 bases at J, with 22 bases between the two ends. This CDR3 is built from 16 residues.

On this clone: A read error may account for a junction end that differs from germline. V gene TRBV6-2 or TRBV6-3 combines with J gene TRBJ1-2; D possibly corresponds to TRBD1 (5 bases). There are 13 residues in the CDR3. Germline CDR1 reads MNHEY; CDR2 reads SVGEGT. CDR3 in DNA: TGTGCCACCAGTGGAACAGGCTCGGGGGGCTACACCTTC. This translates into CATSGTGSGGYTF.

In its sample, this clone was seen once. The rearrangement links TRBV29-1 to TRBJ2-7; 12 bases match TRBD1. CDR3 size: 14 residues. The germline gives CDR1 SQVTM, CDR2 ANQGSEA. The junction had 4 bases not matched to a gene; V was cut back by 3 bases and J by 4 bases. The CDR3 DNA reads as TGCAGCGTTGACCGGGGACAGGGGGCATACGAGCAGTACTTC. Translation: CSVDRGQGAYEQYF.

The chain is built from TRBV3-1 (or the pseudogene TRBV3-2) and TRBJ2-7; D might be TRBD1 (7 bases). This CDR3 region has 17 residues. The germline CDR1 and CDR2 sequences are LGHDT and YNNKEL (reference sequence). V shed 0 bases and J shed 5 bases, with 20 bases lying between them. This chain's CDR3 is CASSQDRGTDPFHEQYF. The CDR3 coding sequence is TGTGCCAGCAGCCAAGATCGGGGGACAGATCCTTTCCACGAGCAGTACTTC.

The chain is built from TRBV13 and TRBJ2-7; perhaps D is TRBD1 or TRBD2 (5 bases each). The length of the CDR3 is 14 residues. Germline V CDR1 and CDR2: PRHDT, FYEKMQ (reference sequence). The V gene lost 5 bases and the J gene lost 0 bases, with 11 bases spanning the gap. As DNA, the CDR3 is TGTGCCAGCAGCCGGGACCGCCTCTCCTACGAGCAGTACTTC. It codes for CASSRDRLSYEQYF. The whole variable domain, remainder taken from reference TRBV13 and TRBJ2-7, is AAGVIQSPRHLIKEKRETATLKCYPIPRHDTVYWYQQGPGQDPQFLISFYEKMQSDKGSIPDRFSAQQFSDYHSELNMSSLELGDSALYFCASSRDRLSYEQYFGPGTRLTVT.

The V gene is TRBV5-6, the J gene TRBJ2-4, with 12 bases matching TRBD2. CDR3 length: 17 residues. Germline V gene lookup returns CDR1 SGHDT and CDR2 YYEEEE. V was clipped by 4 bases and J by 5 bases; unmatched bases: 10. CDR3 nucleotides: TGTGCCAGCAGCCGGCTAGCGGGGGGGCCTGGAGAAAACATTCAGTACTTC. Protein sequence: CASSRLAGGPGENIQYF.

The chain is built from TRBV9 and TRBJ1-1, with D tentatively TRBD1 (6 bases). The germline V and J ends were trimmed by 1 base and 4 bases, with 8 bases remaining between them. Germline V gene data show CDR1 as SGDLS and CDR2 as YYNGEE. This CDR3 region has 13 residues. The CDR3 bases are TGTGCCAGCAGCGTATCAGGGGCCACTGAAGCTTTCTTT. This encodes CASSVSGATEAFF. The variable domain in full, with the rest retrieved from reference TRBV9 and TRBJ1-1, is DSGVTQTPKHLITATGQRVTLRCSPRSGDLSVYWYQQSLDQGLQFLIQYYNGEERAKGNILERFSAQQFPDLHSELNLSSLELGDSALYFCASSVSGATEAFFGQGTRLTVV.

The chain joins TRBV6-5 to TRBJ1-1; D not certain. Germline V gives CDR1 MNHEY, CDR2 SVGAGI. V dropped 9 bases and J dropped 1 base, with 9 bases sitting between them. The CDR3 totals 12 residues. The CDR3, as DNA: TGTGCCAGTCGCAGCGGGAACACTGAAGCTTTCTTT. Translation gives CASRSGNTEAFF.

V and J are TRBV6-6 and TRBJ2-7; 7 bases match TRBD1. The V and J ends lost 2 bases and 0 bases, in that order; junction bases with no gene match: 1. The CDR3 length is 14 residues. CDR1 and CDR2 (germline): MNHNY, SVGAGI (reference sequence). DNA of the CDR3: TGTGCCAGCAGTTACGGACAGGCCTCCTACGAGCAGTACTTC. Translating it yields CASSYGQASYEQYF.

This rearrangement joins TRBV15 to TRBJ1-6, with D hard to call. CDR1 and CDR2 (germline): LNHNV, YYDKDF (reference sequence). V was cut by 0 bases and J by 10 bases, with 7 bases left in between. The CDR3 spans 13 residues. CDR3 sequence reads: CATSRDQFSPLHF. The CDR3 DNA reads TGTGCCACCAGCAGAGATCAGTTCTCACCCCTCCACTTT.